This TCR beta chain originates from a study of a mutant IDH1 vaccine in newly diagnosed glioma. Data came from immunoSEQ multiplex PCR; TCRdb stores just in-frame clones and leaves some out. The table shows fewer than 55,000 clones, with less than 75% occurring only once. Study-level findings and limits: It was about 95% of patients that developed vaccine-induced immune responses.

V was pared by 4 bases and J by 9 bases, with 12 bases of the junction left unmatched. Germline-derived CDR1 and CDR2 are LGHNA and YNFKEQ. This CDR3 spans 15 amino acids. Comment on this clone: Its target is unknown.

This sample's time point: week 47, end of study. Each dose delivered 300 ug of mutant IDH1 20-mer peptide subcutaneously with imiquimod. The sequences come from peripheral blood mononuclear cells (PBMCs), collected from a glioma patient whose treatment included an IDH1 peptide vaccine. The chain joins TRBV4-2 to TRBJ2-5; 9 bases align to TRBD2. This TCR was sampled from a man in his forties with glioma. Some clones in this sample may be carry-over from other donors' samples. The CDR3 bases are TGTGCCAGCAGCCCAGGGACTAGCAGTGGTAGCGCCCAGTACTTC. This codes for CASSPGTSSGSAQYF.